A selection of T cell receptor beta chains follows, all from one sample in a study of PD-1 blockade in classical Hodgkin lymphoma. Assay: immunoSEQ multiplex PCR; the TCRdb copy retains only in-frame clones and omits some. This table has around 25,000 clones, around 68% appearing once. Material: peripheral blood mononuclear cells (PBMCs), obtained before the fourth cycle of nivolumab. The receptors originated from a human donor with classical Hodgkin lymphoma. Both conserved end residues are part of each CDR3. A D gene is named only where the DNA matches it firmly.

D gene,V gene,J gene,CDR3 protein
TRBD1,TRBV7-8,TRBJ1-5,CASSSLQGWGNQPQHF
.,TRBV6-6,TRBJ1-2,CASSYPVSWGGGYTF
.,TRBV29-1,TRBJ2-5,CSVGSRAETQYF
.,TRBV5-5,TRBJ2-1,CASSLGQLYNEQFF
.,TRBV2,TRBJ2-2,CASSVERPNTGELFF
.,TRBV7-2,TRBJ2-2,CASSLNTGELFF
TRBD2,TRBV5-4,TRBJ2-4,CASSFGSGEAKNIQYF
TRBD1,TRBV5-1,TRBJ1-2,CASSSGQGASGYTF
TRBD1,TRBV29-1,TRBJ2-5,CSVINTGGAETQYF
.,TRBV5-4,TRBJ2-6,CASSYGGSSGANVLTF
.,TRBV11-2,TRBJ1-4,CASSLWSGSEKLFF
.,TRBV27,TRBJ2-5,CASSRKYQETQYF
.,TRBV23-1,TRBJ1-1,CASSQSKEAFF
.,TRBV19,TRBJ2-5,CASSIYPGETQYF
.,TRBV11-2,TRBJ1-4,CASSLVWGDEKLFF
.,TRBV5-8,TRBJ1-2,CASSGTYGYTF
.,TRBV4-3,TRBJ1-4,CASSPALGGRGEKLFF
TRBD1,TRBV7-8,TRBJ1-5,CASSPGQGSNQPQHF
.,TRBV7-8,TRBJ1-5,CASSERQGREPQHF
TRBD1,TRBV7-6,TRBJ1-2,CASETGGDYGYTF
.,TRBV7-6,TRBJ2-3,CASSLGPRTDTQYF
TRBD2,TRBV7-2,TRBJ2-3,CASSLGTSRRTDTQYF
TRBD1,TRBV28,TRBJ1-5,CASSWGQGSSNQPQHF
TRBD1,TRBV2,TRBJ1-1,CASSEHGTANTEAFF
.,TRBV7-2,TRBJ1-2,CASSLGDNYGYTF
.,TRBV5-5,TRBJ2-3,CASSLAGTGTDTQYF
.,TRBV20-1,TRBJ2-7,CSAPRYQGGYF
.,TRBV5-1,TRBJ1-2,CASSLAEGNYGYTF
.,TRBV21-1,TRBJ1-5,CASYWTGPDQPQHF
.,TRBV6-6,TRBJ1-2,CASSSPGDYGYTF
.,TRBV5-6,TRBJ1-4,CASSLARLNEKLFF
TRBD2,TRBV5-1,TRBJ2-3,CASSFTSAATDTQYF
.,TRBV28,TRBJ1-2,CASSSTSPRGYTF
.,TRBV5-4,TRBJ1-1,CASSLVGVAFF
.,TRBV11-3,TRBJ1-1,CASGPGGITEAFF
TRBD2,TRBV10-3,TRBJ2-3,CAIRRLAVNGTQYF
.,TRBV5-1,TRBJ1-6,CASSLGGFGNSPLHF
.,TRBV18,TRBJ2-3,CASSPIGSDTQYF
.,TRBV5-1,TRBJ2-5,CASSFQGGQETQYF
.,TRBV30,TRBJ2-2,CAWSEGSGELFF
.,TRBV9,TRBJ2-2,CASSPHPSGMNTGELFF
.,TRBV2,TRBJ2-3,CATSQDTQYF
.,TRBV19,TRBJ2-5,CASTTDGIGEQYF
.,TRBV28,TRBJ2-7,CASMRGYEQYF
.,TRBV15,TRBJ2-5,CATSRGGFQETQYF
.,TRBV5-6,TRBJ2-1,CASSLAGAINEQFF
TRBD1,TRBV30,TRBJ1-2,CAWPQGNYGYTF
.,TRBV19,TRBJ2-5,CASSIRGVETQYF
TRBD1,TRBV6-1,TRBJ1-5,CASSEAPGTGNQPQHF
.,TRBV28,TRBJ1-5,CASSSYRQAGGNQPQHF
.,TRBV7-9,TRBJ1-1,CASSLAGGHTEAFF
.,TRBV28,TRBJ1-5,CASSLDITHQHF
TRBD2,TRBV7-2,TRBJ2-3,CASSLTSSDPYTQYF
TRBD1,TRBV7-2,TRBJ1-2,CASSQDRGRTNYGYTF
.,TRBV9,TRBJ2-7,CASSVVSQPVSYEQYF
.,TRBV6-4,TRBJ2-1,CASSDSAAGKQFF
.,TRBV7-6,TRBJ1-2,CASSLGTGYNYGYTF
TRBD2,TRBV6-5,TRBJ2-3,CASSYLAGGTDTQYF
.,TRBV7-9,TRBJ2-2,CASSLAQTTGELFF
.,TRBV4-1,TRBJ1-1,CASSQVSSNTEAFF